This T cell receptor beta chain was sequenced for a study of shared clonotypes between healthy human individuals. Turning to the study itself: The study used three CD4 naive, three CD4 memory, two CD8 naive and one CD8 memory plate per donor.

The study, taken as a whole, reports: Some clonotypes were shared by all four sorted-subset donors, while others were not shared. The non-shared ones had lower generation probabilities than the shared ones.

In this sample, this clone turned up once. Its antigen is still unknown. The protocol was immunoSEQ multiplex PCR, while the TCRdb copy is restricted to in-frame clones and leaves out a portion. Among around 2,000,000 clones listed, about 95% were seen once. Naive CD8 cells lacked CD45RO, underwent positive selection for CCR7 and left out terminally differentiated effector memory CD45RA+ cells. This sequence was found in a man aged 18 to 35 in good health. Sequences were obtained from naive CD8+ T cells sorted from blood.

DNA for the CDR3: TGCGCCAGCAGCCAAGAAGCAGTGGTAGCGGGAGAGGATGAGCAGTTCTTC. It codes for CASSQEAVVAGEDEQFF. This chain links TRBV4-3 with TRBJ2-1; 9 nucleotides line up with TRBD2. V gave up 0 bases and J gave up 8 bases; unmatched junction bases: 11. CDR1 is LGHNA, CDR2 YSLEER, per germline. CDR3 length equals 17 residues.